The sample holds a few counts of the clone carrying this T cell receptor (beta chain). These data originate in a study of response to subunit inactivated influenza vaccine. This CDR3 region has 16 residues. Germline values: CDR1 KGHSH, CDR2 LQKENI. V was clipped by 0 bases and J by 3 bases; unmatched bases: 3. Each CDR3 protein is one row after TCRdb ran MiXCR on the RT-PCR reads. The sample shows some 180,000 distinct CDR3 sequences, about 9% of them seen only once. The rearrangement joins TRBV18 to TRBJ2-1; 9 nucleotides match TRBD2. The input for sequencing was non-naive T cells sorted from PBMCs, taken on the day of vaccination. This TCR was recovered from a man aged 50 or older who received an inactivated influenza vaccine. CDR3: CASSPPRLADYNEQFF. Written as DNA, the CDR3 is TGTGCCAGCTCACCACCGAGACTAGCGGACTACAATGAGCAGTTCTTC.